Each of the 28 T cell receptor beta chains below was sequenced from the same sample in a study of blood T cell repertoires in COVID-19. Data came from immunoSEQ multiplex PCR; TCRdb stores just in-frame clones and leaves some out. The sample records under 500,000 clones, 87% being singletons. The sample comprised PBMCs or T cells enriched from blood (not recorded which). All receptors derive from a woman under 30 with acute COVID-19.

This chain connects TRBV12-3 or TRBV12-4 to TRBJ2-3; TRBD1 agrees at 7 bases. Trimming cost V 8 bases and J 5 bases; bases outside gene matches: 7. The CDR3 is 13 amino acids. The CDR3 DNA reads TGTGCCAGCGCACAGGGGAAGGAAGATACGCAGTATTTT. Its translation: CASAQGKEDTQYF.

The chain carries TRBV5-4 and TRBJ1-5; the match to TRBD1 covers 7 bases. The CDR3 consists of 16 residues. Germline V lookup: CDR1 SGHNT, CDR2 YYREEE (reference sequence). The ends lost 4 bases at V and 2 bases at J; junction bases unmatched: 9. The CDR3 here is CASSLNGQDRNQPQHF. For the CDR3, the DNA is TGTGCCAGCAGCCTAAATGGACAGGACCGCAATCAGCCCCAGCATTTT. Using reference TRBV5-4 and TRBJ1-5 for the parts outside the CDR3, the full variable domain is ETGVTQSPTHLIKTRGQQVTLRCSSQSGHNTVSWYQQALGQGPQFIFQYYREEENGRGNFPPRFSGLQFPNYSSELNVNALELDDSALYLCASSLNGQDRNQPQHFGDGTRLSIL.

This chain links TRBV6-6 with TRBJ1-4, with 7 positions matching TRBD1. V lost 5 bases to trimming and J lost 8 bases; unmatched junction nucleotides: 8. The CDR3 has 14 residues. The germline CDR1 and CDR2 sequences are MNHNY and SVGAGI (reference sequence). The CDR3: CASSKRQGGEKLFF. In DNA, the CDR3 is TGTGCCAGCAGTAAAAGACAGGGAGGCGAAAAACTGTTTTTT.

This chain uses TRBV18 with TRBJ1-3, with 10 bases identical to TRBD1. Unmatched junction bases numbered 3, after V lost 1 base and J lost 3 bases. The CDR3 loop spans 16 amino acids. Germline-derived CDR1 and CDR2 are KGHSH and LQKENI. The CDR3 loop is CASSPLDRGLGNTIYF. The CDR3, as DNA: TGTGCCAGCTCACCACTTGACAGGGGGCTTGGAAACACCATATATTTT.

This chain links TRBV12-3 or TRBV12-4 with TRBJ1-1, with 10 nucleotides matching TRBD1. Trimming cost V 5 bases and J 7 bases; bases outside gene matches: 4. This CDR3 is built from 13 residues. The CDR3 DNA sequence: TGTGCCAGCAGTCCGGGACAGGGGAATGAAGCTTTCTTT. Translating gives CASSPGQGNEAFF.

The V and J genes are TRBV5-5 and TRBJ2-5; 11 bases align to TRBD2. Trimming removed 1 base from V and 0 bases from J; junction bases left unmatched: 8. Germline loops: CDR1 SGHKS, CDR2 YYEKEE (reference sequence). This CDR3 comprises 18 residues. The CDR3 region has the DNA TGTGCCAGCAGCTTGTCGAGACTAGCGGGATTTAACCAAGAGACCCAGTACTTC. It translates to CASSLSRLAGFNQETQYF.

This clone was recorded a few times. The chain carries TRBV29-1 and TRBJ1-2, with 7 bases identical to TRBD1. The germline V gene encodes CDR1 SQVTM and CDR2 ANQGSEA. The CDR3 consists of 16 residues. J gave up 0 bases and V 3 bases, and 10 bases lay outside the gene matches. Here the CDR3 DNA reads TGCAGCGTTGATAGGGACGGGGACAGAGCTAACTATGGCTACACCTTC. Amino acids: CSVDRDGDRANYGYTF. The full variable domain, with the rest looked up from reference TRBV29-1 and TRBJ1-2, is SAVISQKPSRDICQRGTSLTIQCQVDSQVTMMFWYRQQPGQSLTLIATANQGSEATYESGFVIDKFPISRPNLTFSTLTVSNMSPEDSSIYLCSVDRDGDRANYGYTFGSGTRLTVV.

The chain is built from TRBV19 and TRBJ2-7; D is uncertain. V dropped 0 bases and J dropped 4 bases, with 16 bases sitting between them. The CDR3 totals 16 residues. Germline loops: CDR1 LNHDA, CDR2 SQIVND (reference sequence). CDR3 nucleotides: TGTGCCAGTAGTATAGATGGATACAGTACGGCGTACGAGCAGTACTTC. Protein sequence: CASSIDGYSTAYEQYF.

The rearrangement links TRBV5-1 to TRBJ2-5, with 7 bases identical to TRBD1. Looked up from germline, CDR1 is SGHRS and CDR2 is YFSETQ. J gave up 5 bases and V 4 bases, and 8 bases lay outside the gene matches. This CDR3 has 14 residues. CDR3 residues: CASSTRQGGETQYF. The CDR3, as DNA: TGCGCCAGCAGCACTCGACAGGGTGGGGAGACCCAGTACTTC.

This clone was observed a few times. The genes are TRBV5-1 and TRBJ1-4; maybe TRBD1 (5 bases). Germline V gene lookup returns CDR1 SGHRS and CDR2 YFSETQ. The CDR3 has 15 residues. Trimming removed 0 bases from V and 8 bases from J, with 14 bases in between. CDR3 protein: CASSLAPGLGEKLFF. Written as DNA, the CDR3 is TGCGCCAGCAGCTTGGCGCCAGGGCTTGGAGAAAAACTGTTTTTT.

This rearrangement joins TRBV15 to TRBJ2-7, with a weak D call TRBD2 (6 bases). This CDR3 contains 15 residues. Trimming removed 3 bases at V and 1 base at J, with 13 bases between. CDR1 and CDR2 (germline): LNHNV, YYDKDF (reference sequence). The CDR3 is CATSSPPEGSYEQYF. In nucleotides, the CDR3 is TGTGCCACCAGCAGCCCCCCGGAGGGTTCCTACGAGCAGTACTTC.

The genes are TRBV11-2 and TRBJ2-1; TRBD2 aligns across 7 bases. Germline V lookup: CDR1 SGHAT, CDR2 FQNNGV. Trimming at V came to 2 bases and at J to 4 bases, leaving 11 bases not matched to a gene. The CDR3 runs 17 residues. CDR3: CASSLRGGLGRYNEQFF. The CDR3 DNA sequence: TGTGCCAGCAGCTTACGGGGTGGACTAGGACGATACAATGAGCAGTTCTTC.

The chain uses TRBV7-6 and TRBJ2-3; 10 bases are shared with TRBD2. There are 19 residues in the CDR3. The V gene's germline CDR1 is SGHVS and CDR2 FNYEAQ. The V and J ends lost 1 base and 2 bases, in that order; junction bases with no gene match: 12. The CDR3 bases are TGTGCCAGCAGCTTAGAAGTGTACCTAGCGGGGGAACACACAGATACGCAGTATTTT. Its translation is CASSLEVYLAGEHTDTQYF.

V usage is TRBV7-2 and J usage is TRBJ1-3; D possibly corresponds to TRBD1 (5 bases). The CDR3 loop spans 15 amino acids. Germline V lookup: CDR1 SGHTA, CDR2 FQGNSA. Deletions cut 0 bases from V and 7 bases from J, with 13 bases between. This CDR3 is CASSLAGADLNTIYF. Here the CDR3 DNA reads TGTGCCAGCAGCTTAGCAGGGGCTGATTTGAACACCATATATTTT.

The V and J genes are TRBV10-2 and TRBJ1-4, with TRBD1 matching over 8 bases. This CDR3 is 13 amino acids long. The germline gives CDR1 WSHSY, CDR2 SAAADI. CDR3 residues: CATGQGTNEKLFF. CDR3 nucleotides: TGCGCGACAGGACAGGGAACTAATGAAAAACTGTTTTTT.

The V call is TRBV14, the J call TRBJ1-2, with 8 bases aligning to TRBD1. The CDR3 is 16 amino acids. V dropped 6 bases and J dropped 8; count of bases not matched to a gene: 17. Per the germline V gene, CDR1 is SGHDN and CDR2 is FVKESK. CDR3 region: CASSQTGTGLSRGYTF. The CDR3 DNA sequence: TGTGCCAGCAGTCAAACCGGGACAGGTCTATCGAGAGGCTACACCTTC.

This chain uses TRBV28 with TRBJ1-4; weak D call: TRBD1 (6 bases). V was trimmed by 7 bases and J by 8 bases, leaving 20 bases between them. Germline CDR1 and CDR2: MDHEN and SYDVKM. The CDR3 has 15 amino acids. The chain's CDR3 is CASISLAGAGEKLFF. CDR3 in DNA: TGTGCCAGCATCTCACTTGCAGGGGCAGGGGAAAAACTGTTTTTT.

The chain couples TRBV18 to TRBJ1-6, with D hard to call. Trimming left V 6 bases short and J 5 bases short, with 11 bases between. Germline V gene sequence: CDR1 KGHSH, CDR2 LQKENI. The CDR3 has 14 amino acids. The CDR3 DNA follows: TGTGCCAGCTCCCCAATGGAGGATAATTCACCCCTCCACTTT. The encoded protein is CASSPMEDNSPLHF.

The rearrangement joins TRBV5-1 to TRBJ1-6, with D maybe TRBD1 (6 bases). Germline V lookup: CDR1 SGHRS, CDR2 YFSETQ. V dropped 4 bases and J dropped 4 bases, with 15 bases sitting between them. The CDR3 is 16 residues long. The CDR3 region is CASSGTGQLYNSPLHF. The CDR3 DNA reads TGCGCCAGCAGCGGAACAGGGCAACTATATAATTCACCCCTCCACTTT.

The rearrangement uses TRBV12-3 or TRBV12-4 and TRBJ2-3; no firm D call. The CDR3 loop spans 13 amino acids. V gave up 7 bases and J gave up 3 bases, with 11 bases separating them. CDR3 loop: CASTSYGTDTQYF. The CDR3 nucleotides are TGTGCCAGCACATCCTACGGGACAGATACGCAGTATTTT.

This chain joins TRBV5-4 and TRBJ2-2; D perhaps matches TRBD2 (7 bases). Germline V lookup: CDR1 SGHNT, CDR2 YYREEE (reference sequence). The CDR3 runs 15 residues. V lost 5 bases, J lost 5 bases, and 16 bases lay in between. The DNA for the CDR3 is TGTGCCAGCAGGGCGGGGGCACTAGGTACCGGGGAGCTGTTTTTT. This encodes CASRAGALGTGELFF.

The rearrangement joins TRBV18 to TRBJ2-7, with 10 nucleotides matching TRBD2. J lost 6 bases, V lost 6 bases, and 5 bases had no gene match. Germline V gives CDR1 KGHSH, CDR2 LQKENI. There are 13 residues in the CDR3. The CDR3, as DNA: TGTGCCAGCTCGTCCGGGACTAGCGCCGAGCAGTACTTC. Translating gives CASSSGTSAEQYF.

CDR3 bases: TGTGCCACGAAGGGGGTGGAATCCAATCAGCCCCAGCATTTT. This gives the protein CATKGVESNQPQHF. V usage is TRBV2 and J usage is TRBJ1-5; TRBD1 is a possible D gene (6 bases). V gave up 10 bases and J gave up 3 bases, with 16 bases separating them. Germline loops: CDR1 SNHLY, CDR2 FYNNEI. The CDR3 extends over 14 amino acids.

Here the CDR3 DNA reads TGTGCCAGCAGCTTCAGGGGGGATTACGAGCAGTACTTC. Translated: CASSFRGDYEQYF. The J gene is TRBJ2-7, the V gene TRBV7-8, with D possibly being TRBD1 (7 bases). Trimming left V 3 bases short and J 4 bases short, with 10 bases between. The CDR3 has 13 amino acids. Germline lookup yields CDR1 SGHVS and CDR2 FQNEAQ. Using reference TRBV7-8 and TRBJ2-7 for the parts outside the CDR3, the full variable domain is GAGVSQSPRYKVAKRGQDVALRCDPISGHVSLFWYQQALGQGPEFLTYFQNEAQLDKSGLPSDRFFAERPEGSVSTLKIQRTQQEDSAVYLCASSFRGDYEQYFGPGTRLTVT.

CDR3 residues: CASSLLGQGVYGYTF. The CDR3 DNA sequence: TGCGCCAGCAGCCTCCTGGGACAGGGGGTATATGGCTACACCTTC. The genes are TRBV4-1 and TRBJ1-2; 11 bases line up with TRBD1. The CDR3 length is 15 residues. The germline V gene encodes CDR1 MGHRA and CDR2 YSYEKL. The V and J ends lost 4 bases and 5 bases, in that order; junction bases with no gene match: 6.

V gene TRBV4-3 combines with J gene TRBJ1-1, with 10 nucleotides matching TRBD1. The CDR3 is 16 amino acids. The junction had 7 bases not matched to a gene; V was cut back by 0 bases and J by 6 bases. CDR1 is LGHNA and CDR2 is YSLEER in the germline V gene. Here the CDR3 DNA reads TGCGCCAGCAGCCAAGATGGCCCCGGGACAGGGGCTGAAGCTTTCTTT. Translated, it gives CASSQDGPGTGAEAFF.

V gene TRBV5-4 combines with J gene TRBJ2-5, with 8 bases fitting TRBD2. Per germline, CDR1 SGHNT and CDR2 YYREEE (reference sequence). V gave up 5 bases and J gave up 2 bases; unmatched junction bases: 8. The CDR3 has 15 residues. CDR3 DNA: TGTGCCAGCAGTTTAGCGGGGATCCCTCAAGAGACCCAGTACTTC. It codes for CASSLAGIPQETQYF.

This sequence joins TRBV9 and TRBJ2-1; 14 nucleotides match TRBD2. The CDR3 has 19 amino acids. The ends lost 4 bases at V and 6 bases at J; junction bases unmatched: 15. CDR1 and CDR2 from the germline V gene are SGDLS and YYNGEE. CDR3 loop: CASSPSTSGRAKFPNEQFF. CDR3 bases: TGTGCCAGCAGCCCTTCGACTAGCGGGAGGGCGAAGTTCCCCAATGAGCAGTTCTTC.